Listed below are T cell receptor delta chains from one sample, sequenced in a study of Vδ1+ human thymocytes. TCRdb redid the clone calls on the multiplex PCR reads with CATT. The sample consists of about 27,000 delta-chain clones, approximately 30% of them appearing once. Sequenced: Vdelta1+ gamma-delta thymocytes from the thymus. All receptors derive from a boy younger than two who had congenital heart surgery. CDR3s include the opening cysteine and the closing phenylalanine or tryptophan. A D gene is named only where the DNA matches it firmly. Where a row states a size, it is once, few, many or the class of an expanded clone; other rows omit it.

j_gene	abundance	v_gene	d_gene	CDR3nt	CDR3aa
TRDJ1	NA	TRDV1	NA	TGTGCTCTTGGGGAACGGCCCGTCCCCGCGTTGAAACCACTCATCTTT	CALGERPVPALKPLIF
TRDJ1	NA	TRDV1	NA	TGTGCTCTTGGGGACCTACCGCTACGTCTCTCGCCCTACTGGTCTAAACTCATCTTT	CALGDLPLRLSPYWSKLIF
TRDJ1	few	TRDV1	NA	TGTGCTCTTGGGGGTATCCTTCCCCGTCAAAAACTCATCTTT	CALGGILPRQKLIF
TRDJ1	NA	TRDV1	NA	TGTGCTCTTGGGGAAGGAGGATCCCGTCGGGCCCACACCGATAAACTCATCTTT	CALGEGGSRRAHTDKLIF
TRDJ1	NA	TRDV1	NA	TGTGCCCTTGGGGCCTGTGAGGATCTGAAACTCATCTTT	CALGACEDLKLIF
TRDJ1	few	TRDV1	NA	TGTGCTCTTGGGGAAATTCCTACTGGACTGGGGGCCCTGTACACCGATAAACTCATCTTT	CALGEIPTGLGALYTDKLIF
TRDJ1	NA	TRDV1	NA	TGTGCTCTCGAAGACACGCCTTCCTGGGATATCACCGATAAACTCATCTTT	CALEDTPSWDITDKLIF
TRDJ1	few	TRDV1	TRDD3	TGTGCTCTTGGGGAACTGGGCCATCCTTTATGGGGGATCGGGTACACCGATAAACTCATCTTT	CALGELGHPLWGIGYTDKLIF
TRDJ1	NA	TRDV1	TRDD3	TGTGCTCTTGGGGAACTACGCCCGAACCCCTGGGGGATGAACGTGGGGTACACCGATAAACTCATCTTT	CALGELRPNPWGMNVGYTDKLIF
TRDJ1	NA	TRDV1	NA	TGTGCTCTTGGGGGAGCCTACCTCCCCGATCAACTCATCTTT	CALGGAYLPDQLIF
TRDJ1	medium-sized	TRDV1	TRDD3	TGTGCTCTTGGGGAACGGATCAGCGGGGGGATAAACCGTAAACTCATCTTT	CALGERISGGINRKLIF